The TCR beta chain under discussion was sequenced for a study of T cells in Graves' hyperthyroidism and ophthalmopathy. This clonotype was found many times. What it binds is unknown. The germline CDR1 and CDR2 sequences are DFQATT and SNEGSKA (reference sequence). The CDR3 is made up of 15 amino acids. The ends lost 5 bases at V and 10 bases at J; junction bases unmatched: 10. Researchers amplified the TCR beta CDR3 regions from RNA transcripts. The HTBI set primed first-round TCR CDR3 RT-PCR. MiXCR, applied by TCRdb to the multiplex PCR reads, yields one record per CDR3 protein. Of a few hundred thousand distinct CDR3 sequences in the sample, around 16% are singletons; the top ten hold about 29%. Study results and caveats: Blood also showed most of the thyroid clonotypes that were expanded above 0.001.

Uncontrolled infection, other autoimmune disease, pregnancy or lactation barred patients from enrollment. This chain connects TRBV20-1 to TRBJ2-1, with TRBD2 matching over 14 bases. This clonotype was sampled from a young woman with Graves' ophthalmopathy. The sample consisted of blood. The CDR3 region has the DNA TGCAGTGCTGACTCCGGGACTAGCGGGAGTGAGGAGCAGTTCTTC. It codes for CSADSGTSGSEEQFF.